Listed here is a single T cell receptor (beta chain). Germline V gene sequence: CDR1 MGHRA, CDR2 YSYEKL. V dropped 2 bases and J dropped 3; count of bases not matched to a gene: 5. This CDR3 contains 16 residues. The sample is drawn from a study of blood T cell repertoires in COVID-19. TCRdb's copy holds only in-frame clones and misses some; the assay was immunoSEQ multiplex PCR. The sample yields 200,000 to 250,000 clones, 70% to 90% seen once. The chain links TRBV4-1 to TRBJ2-7; 12 nucleotides match TRBD1. The source is a woman aged 30 to 39 who had been exposed to COVID-19. The sample was PBMCs or T cells enriched from blood (not recorded which). The CDR3 is CASSQYWDRGLYEQYF. The CDR3 DNA is TGCGCCAGCAGCCAATACTGGGACAGGGGGCTCTACGAGCAGTACTTC.